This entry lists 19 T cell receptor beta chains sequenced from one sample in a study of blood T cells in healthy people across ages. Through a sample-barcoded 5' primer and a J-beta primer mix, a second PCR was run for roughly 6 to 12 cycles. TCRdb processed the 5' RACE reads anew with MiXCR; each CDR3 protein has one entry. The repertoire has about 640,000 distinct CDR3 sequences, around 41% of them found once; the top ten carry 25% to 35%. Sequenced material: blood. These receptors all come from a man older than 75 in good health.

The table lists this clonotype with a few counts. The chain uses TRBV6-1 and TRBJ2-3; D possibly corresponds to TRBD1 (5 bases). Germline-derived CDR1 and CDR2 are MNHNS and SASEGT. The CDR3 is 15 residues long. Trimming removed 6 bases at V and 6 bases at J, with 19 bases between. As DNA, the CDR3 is TGTGCCAGCAGCCCCCGCCCAGGGCCGGCGGATACGCAGTATTTT. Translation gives CASSPRPGPADTQYF.

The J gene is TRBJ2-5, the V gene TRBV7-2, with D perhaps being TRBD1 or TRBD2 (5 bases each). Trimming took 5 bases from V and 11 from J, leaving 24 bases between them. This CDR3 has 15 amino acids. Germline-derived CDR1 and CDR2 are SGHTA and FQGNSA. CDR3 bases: TGTGCCAGCAGCGCCCAGGGTGAGGGAGTGGGGGAGCAGTACTTC. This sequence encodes CASSAQGEGVGEQYF.

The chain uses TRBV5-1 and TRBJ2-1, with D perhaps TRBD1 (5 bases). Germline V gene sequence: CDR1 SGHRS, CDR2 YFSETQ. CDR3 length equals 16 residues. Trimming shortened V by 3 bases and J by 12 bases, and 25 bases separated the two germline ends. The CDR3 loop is CASSSSMGVLGAVQFF. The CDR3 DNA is TGCGCCAGCAGCTCCTCTATGGGCGTGTTAGGGGCAGTGCAGTTCTTC.

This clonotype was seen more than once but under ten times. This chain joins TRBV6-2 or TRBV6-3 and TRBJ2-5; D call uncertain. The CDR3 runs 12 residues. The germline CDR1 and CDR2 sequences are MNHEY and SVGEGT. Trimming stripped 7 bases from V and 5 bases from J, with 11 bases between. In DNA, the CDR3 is TGTGCCAGCAAAGAGTCAGTGGAGACCCAGTACTTC. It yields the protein CASKESVETQYF.

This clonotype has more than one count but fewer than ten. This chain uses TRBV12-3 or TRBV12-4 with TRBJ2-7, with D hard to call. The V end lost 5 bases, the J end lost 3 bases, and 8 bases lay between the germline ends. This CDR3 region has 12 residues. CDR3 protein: CASSLGIYEQYF. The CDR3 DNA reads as TGTGCCAGCAGTCTAGGCATCTACGAGCAGTACTTC.

CDR3 residues: CASSYSNRLLAEAFF. CDR3 nucleotide sequence: TGTGCCAGCAGTTACTCGAATCGCCTTCTCGCTGAAGCTTTCTTT. The rearrangement links TRBV6-2 or TRBV6-3 to TRBJ1-1; D is unclear. The V end was cut by 0 bases, the J end by 6 bases, with 14 bases between. The CDR3 length is 15 residues. Per germline, CDR1 MNHEY and CDR2 SVGEGT.

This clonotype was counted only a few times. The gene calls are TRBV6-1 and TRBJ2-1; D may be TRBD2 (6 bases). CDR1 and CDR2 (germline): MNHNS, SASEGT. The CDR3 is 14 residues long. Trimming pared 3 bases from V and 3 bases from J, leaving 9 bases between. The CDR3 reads CASSDFGGYNEQFF. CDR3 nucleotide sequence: TGTGCCAGCAGTGACTTCGGGGGCTACAATGAGCAGTTCTTC.

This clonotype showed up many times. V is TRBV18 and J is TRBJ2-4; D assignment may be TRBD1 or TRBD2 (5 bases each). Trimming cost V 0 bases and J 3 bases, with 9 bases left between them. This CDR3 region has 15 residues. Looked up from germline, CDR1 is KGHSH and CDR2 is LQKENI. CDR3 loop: CASSPPGTNKNIQYF. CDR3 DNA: TGTGCCAGCTCACCACCCGGGACCAACAAAAACATTCAGTACTTC.

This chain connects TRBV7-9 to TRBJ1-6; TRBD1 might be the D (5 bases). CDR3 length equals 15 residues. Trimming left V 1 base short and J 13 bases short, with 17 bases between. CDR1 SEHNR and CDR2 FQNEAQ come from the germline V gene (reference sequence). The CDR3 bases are TGTGCCAGCAGCTTAGACGGGACGGAATTTTCTCCCCTCCACTTT. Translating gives CASSLDGTEFSPLHF.

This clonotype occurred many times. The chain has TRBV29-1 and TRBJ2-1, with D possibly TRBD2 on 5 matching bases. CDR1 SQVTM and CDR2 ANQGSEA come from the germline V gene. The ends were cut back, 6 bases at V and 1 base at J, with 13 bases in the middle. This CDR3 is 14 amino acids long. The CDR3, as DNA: TGCAGCGTGACCGGAACGGGATCCTACAATGAGCAGTTCTTC. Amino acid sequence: CSVTGTGSYNEQFF.

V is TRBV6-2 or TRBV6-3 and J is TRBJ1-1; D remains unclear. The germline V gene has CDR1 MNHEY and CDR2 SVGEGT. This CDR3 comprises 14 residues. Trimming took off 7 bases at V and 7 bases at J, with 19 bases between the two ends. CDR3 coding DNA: TGTGCCAGCACCCTAGACCTTGCAGAAGGTGAAGCTTTCTTT. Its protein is CASTLDLAEGEAFF.

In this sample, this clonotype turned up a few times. The CDR3 reads CASSNPPDRAVQTQYF. The DNA of the CDR3 is TGTGCCAGTAGTAACCCTCCGGACAGGGCGGTACAGACCCAGTACTTC. This chain joins TRBV19 and TRBJ2-5; TRBD1 agrees at 8 bases. The length of the CDR3 is 16 residues. Losses at the gene ends were 4 bases for V and 6 bases for J; bases not matched to a gene: 13. Germline V gene data show CDR1 as LNHDA and CDR2 as SQIVND (reference sequence).

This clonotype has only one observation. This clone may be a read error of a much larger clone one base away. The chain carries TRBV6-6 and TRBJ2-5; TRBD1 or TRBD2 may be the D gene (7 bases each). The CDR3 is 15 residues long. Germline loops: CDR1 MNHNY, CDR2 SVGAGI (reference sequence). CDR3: CASSVPRGRDETRYF. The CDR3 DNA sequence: TGTGCCAGCAGCGTACCCAGGGGGAGGGATGAGACCCGGTACTTC.

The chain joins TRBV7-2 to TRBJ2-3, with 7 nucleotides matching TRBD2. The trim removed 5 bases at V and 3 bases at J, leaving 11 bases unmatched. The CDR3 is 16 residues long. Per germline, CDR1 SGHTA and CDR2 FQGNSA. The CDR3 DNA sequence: TGTGCCAGCAGCCCGGGAGTGGGGAGGGGAACAGATACGCAGTATTTT. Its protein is CASSPGVGRGTDTQYF.

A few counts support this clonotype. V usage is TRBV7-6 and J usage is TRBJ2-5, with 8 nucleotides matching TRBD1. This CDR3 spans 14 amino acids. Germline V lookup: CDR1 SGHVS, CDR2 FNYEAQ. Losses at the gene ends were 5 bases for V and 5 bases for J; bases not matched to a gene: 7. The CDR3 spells CASSQGAGSETQYF. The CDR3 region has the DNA TGTGCCAGCAGCCAGGGGGCCGGTTCGGAGACCCAGTACTTC.

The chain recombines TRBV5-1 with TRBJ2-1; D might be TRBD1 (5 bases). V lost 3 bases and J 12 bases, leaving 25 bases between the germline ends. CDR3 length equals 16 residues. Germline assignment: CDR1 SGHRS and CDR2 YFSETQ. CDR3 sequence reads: CASSSSMGVLGALQFF. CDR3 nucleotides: TGCGCCAGCAGCTCCTCTATGGGCGTGTTAGGGGCATTGCAGTTCTTC.

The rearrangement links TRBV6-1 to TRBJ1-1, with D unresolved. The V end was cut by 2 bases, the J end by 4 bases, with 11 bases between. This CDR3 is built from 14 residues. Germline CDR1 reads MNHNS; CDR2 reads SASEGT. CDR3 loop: CASSESAGPTEAFF. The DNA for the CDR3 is TGTGCCAGCAGTGAATCAGCAGGCCCCACTGAAGCTTTCTTT.

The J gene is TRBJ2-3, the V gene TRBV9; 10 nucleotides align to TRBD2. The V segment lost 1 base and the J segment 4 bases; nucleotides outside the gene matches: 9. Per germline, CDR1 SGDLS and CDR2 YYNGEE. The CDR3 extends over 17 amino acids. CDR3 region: CASSVWLAGAGADTQYF. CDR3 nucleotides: TGTGCCAGCAGCGTATGGCTAGCGGGAGCAGGAGCAGATACGCAGTATTTT.

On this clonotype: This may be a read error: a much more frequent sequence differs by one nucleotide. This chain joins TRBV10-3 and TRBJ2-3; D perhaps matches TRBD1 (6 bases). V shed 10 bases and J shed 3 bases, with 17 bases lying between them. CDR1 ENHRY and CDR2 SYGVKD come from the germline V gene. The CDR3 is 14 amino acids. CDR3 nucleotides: TGTGCCACGACGAGACAGGAGGTAACAGATACGCAGTATTTT. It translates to CATTRQEVTDTQYF.